This TCR beta chain came from a study of cytomegalovirus exposure and HLA in healthy donors. Whole-study results and caveats: More clonal expansion characterized HLA-associated TCR beta chains than equally common others in a later analysis. HLA allele associations emerged for about 16,000 TCR beta sequences in a later analysis, at 0.05 false discovery rate. Earlier results showed most TCR beta V segments being productive about 87% or about 30% of the time.

A word on this clone: Its antigen is undetermined.

PCR amplification relied on 60 Vbeta primers (plus 13 Jbeta primers). The authors' processing: Some 11 million shared chains were among the approximately 82 million unique TCR beta chains that a later analysis counted. Libraries were prepared by immunoSEQ multiplex PCR; TCRdb keeps only in-frame clonotypes and omits some of them. V and J calls and clone size follow that table, whereas D and trimming were derived from the DNA. The table includes 100,000 or so clones, 65% to 80% detected once. There are 13 residues in the CDR3. Trimming took off 2 bases at V and 4 bases at J, with 8 bases between the two ends. CDR1 is WNHNN, CDR2 SYGVQD, per germline (reference sequence).

This chain joins TRBV10-1 and TRBJ1-2; D uncertain. The receptor comes from a woman aged 40 to 50 in good health and CMV-seronegative. Sequencing used PBMCs. The DNA of the CDR3 is TGCGCCAGCAGTGAGGATACAGCCTATGGCTACACCTTC. Translated: CASSEDTAYGYTF.